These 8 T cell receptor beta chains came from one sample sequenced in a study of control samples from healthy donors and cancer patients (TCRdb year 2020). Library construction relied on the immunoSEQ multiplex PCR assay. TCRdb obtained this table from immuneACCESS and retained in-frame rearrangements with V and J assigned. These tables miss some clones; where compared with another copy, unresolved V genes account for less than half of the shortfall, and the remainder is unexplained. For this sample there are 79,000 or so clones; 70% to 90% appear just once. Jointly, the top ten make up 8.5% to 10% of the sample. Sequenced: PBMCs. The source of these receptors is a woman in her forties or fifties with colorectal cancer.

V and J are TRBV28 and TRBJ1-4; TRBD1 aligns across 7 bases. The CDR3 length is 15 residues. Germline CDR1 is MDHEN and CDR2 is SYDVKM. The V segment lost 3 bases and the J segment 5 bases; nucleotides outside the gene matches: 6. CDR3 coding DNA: TGTGCCAGCAGTTTCCCTACAGGGGAGAATGAAAAACTGTTTTTT. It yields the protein CASSFPTGENEKLFF. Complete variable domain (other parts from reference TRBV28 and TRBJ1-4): DVKVTQSSRYLVKRTGEKVFLECVQDMDHENMFWYRQDPGLGLRLIYFSYDVKMKEKGDIPEGYSVSREKKERFSLILESASTNQTSMYLCASSFPTGENEKLFFGSGTQLSVL.

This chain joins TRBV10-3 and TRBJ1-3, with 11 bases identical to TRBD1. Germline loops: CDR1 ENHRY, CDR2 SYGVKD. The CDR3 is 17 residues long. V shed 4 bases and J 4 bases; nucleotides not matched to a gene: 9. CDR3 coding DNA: TGTGCCATCAGTGGTCGACCCGGGACAGGGGGGGGAAACACCATATATTTT. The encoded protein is CAISGRPGTGGGNTIYF.

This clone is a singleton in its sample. The CDR3 DNA reads as TGTGCCAGCAGGTGGACTAGCGGGGGGGTTAATGAGCAGTTCTTC. Protein sequence: CASRWTSGGVNEQFF. The chain is built from TRBV6-5 and TRBJ2-1; TRBD2 agrees at 15 bases. V was pared by 6 bases and J by 7 bases, with 4 bases of the junction left unmatched. From germline, CDR1 is MNHEY and CDR2 SVGAGI. The CDR3 consists of 15 residues.

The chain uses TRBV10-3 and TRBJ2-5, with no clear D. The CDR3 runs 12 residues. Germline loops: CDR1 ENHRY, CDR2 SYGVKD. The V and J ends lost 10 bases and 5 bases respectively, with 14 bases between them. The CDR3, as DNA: TGTGCCACCTTCGAGGTCGGGGAGACCCAGTACTTC. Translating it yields CATFEVGETQYF.

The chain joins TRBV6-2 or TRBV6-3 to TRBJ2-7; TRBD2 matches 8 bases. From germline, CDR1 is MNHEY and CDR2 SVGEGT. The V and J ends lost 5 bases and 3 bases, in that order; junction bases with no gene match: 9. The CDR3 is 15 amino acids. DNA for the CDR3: TGTGCCAGCAGTCCGAGGGGACTAGGGCACTACGAGCAGTACGTC. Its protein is CASSPRGLGHYEQYV.

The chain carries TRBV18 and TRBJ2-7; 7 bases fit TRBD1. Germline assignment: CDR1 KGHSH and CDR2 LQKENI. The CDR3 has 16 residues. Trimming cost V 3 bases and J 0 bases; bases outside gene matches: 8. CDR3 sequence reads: CASSPGTASSSYEQYV. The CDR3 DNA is TGTGCCAGCTCACCGGGGACAGCCTCGAGCTCCTACGAGCAGTACGTC.

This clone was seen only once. CDR3 in amino acids: CASSYTRGQEKLFF. CDR3 DNA sequence: TGTGCCAGCAGTTACACCAGGGGGCAAGAAAAACTGTTTTTT. The V call is TRBV6-2 or TRBV6-3, the J call TRBJ1-4; TRBD1 matches 8 bases. Germline V gives CDR1 MNHEY, CDR2 SVGEGT. V was clipped by 2 bases and J by 8 bases; unmatched bases: 4. The CDR3 extends over 14 amino acids.

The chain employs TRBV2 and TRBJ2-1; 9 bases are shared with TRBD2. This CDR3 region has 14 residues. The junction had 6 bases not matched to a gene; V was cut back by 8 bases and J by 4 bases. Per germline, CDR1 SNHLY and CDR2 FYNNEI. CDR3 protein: CASSRLADYNEQFF. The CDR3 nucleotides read TGTGCCAGCTCCCGACTAGCGGATTACAATGAGCAGTTCTTC. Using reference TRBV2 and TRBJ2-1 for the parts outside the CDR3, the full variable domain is EPEVTQTPSHQVTQMGQEVILRCVPISNHLYFYWYRQILGQKVEFLVSFYNNEISEKSEIFDDQFSVERPDGSNFTLKIRSTKLEDSAMYFCASSRLADYNEQFFGPGTRLTVL.